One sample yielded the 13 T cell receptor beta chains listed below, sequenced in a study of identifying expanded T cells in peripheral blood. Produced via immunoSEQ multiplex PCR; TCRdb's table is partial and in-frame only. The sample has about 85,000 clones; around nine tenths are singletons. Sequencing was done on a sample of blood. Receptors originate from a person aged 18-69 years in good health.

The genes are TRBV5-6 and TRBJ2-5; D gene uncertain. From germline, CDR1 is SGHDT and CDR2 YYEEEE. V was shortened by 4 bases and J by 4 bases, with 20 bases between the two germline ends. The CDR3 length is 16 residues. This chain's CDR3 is CASSRSLHGRTETQYF. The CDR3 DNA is TGTGCCAGCAGCCGCTCCTTACACGGGCGAACAGAGACCCAGTACTTC.

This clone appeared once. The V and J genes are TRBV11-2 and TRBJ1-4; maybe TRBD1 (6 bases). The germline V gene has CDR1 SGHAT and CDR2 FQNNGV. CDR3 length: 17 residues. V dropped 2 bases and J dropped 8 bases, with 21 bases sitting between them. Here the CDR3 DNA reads TGTGCCAGCAGCTTATTTTTCCGCCAACAGGGAAACGAAAAACTGTTTTTT. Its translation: CASSLFFRQQGNEKLFF. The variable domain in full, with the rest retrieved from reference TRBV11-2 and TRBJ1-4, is EAGVAQSPRYKIIEKRQSVAFWCNPISGHATLYWYQQILGQGPKLLIQFQNNGVVDDSQLPKDRFSAERLKGVDSTLKIQPAKLEDSAVYLCASSLFFRQQGNEKLFFGSGTQLSVL.

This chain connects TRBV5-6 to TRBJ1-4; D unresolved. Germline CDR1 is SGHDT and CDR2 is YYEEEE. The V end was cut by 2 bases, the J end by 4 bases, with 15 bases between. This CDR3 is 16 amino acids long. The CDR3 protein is CASSFGPIGGNEKLFF. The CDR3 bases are TGTGCCAGCAGCTTTGGGCCGATAGGCGGTAATGAAAAACTGTTTTTT.

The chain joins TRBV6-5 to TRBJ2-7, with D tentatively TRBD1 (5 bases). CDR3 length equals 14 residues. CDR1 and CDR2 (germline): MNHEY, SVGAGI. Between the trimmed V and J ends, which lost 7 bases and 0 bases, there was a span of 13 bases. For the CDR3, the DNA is TGTGCCAGCACCCAGGGCATAAGCTCCTACGAGCAGTACTTC. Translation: CASTQGISSYEQYF.

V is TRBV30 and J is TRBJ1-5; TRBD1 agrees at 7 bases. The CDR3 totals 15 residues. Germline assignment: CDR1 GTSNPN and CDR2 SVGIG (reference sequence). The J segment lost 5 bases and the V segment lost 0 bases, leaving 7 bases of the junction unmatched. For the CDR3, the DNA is TGTGCCTGGAGTGTCACCGACAGGGTTTATCAGCCCCAGCATTTT. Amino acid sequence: CAWSVTDRVYQPQHF.

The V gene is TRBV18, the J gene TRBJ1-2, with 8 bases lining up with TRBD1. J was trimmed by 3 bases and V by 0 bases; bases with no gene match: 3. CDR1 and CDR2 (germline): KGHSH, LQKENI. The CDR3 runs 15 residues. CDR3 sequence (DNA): TGTGCCAGCTCACCACCGAGACAGGGGCACTATGGCTACACCTTC. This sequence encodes CASSPPRQGHYGYTF.

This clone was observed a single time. The CDR3 nucleotides read TGTGCCAGCAGCTCCTACACAGATACGCAGTATTTT. This sequence encodes CASSSYTDTQYF. This chain joins TRBV5-6 and TRBJ2-3; D gene unclear. In germline, CDR1 is SGHDT, CDR2 YYEEEE. The CDR3 has 12 residues. Trimming left V 3 bases short and J 2 bases short, with 4 bases between.

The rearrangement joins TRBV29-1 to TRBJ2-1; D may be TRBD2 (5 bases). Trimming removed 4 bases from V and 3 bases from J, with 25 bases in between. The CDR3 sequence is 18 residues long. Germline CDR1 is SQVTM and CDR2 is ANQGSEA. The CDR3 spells CSVVTLPRRGVLYNEQFF. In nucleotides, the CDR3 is TGCAGCGTTGTGACACTACCACGCCGGGGAGTCCTCTACAATGAGCAGTTCTTC.

This CDR3 reads CASSMTGGNIQYF. The CDR3 DNA reads TGTGCCAGTAGTATGACAGGGGGAAACATTCAGTACTTC. V and J are TRBV19 and TRBJ2-4, with 9 bases identical to TRBD1. CDR1 and CDR2 (germline): LNHDA, SQIVND (reference sequence). This CDR3 has 13 residues. The junction had 0 bases not matched to a gene; V was cut back by 3 bases and J by 6 bases. The full variable domain, in which reference TRBV19 and TRBJ2-4 provide the parts outside the CDR3, is DGGITQSPKYLFRKEGQNVTLSCEQNLNHDAMYWYRQDPGQGLRLIYYSQIVNDFQKGDIAEGYSVSREKKESFPLTVTSAQKNPTAFYLCASSMTGGNIQYFGAGTRLSVL.

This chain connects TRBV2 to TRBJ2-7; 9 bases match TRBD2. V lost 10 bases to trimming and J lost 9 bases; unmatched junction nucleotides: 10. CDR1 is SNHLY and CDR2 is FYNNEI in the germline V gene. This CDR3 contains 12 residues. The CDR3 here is CATGTSLIGQYF. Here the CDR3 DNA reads TGTGCCACCGGGACTAGCTTGATTGGGCAGTACTTC.

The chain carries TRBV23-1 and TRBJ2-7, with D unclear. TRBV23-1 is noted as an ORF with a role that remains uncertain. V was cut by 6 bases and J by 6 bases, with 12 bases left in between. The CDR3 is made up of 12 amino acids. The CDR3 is CASSHLRREQYF. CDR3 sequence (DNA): TGCGCCAGCAGCCACCTTCGGCGCGAGCAGTACTTC.

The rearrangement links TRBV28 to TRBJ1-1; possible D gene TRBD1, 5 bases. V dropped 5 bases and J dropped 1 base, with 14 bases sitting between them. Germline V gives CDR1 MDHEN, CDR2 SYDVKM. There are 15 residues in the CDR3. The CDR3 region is CASSPPYGANTEAFF. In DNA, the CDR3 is TGTGCCAGCAGTCCTCCTTATGGGGCGAACACTGAAGCTTTCTTT.

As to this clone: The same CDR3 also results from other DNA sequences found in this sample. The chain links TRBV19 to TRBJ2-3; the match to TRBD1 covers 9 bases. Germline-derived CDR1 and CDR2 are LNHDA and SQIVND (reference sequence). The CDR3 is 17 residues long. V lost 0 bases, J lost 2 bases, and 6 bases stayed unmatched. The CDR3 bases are TGTGCCAGTAGTATAGACGAGACAGGGGGACCCACAGATACGCAGTATTTT. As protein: CASSIDETGGPTDTQYF.